The 10 T cell receptor beta chains below were found in one sample sequenced in a study of blood T cell repertoires in COVID-19. Assay used: immunoSEQ multiplex PCR; TCRdb lists only in-frame clones, some missing. Of about 97,000 clones in the sample, more than 75% were seen once. Specimen: peripheral blood. These receptors originate from a human donor in a cohort sampled during active COVID-19.

The chain joins TRBV5-4 to TRBJ1-1; TRBD1 is a possible D gene (6 bases). CDR3 length equals 12 residues. Germline V lookup: CDR1 SGHNT, CDR2 YYREEE (reference sequence). The germline V and J ends were trimmed by 3 bases and 9 bases, with 12 bases remaining between them. CDR3 nucleotide sequence: TGTGCCAGCAGCTCACGACAGGCTAAAGCTTTCTTT. Protein product: CASSSRQAKAFF.

In this sample, this clone turned up once. The J gene is TRBJ1-2, the V gene TRBV28, with TRBD1 identical over 9 bases. Germline assignment: CDR1 MDHEN and CDR2 SYDVKM. Losses at the gene ends were 6 bases for V and 2 bases for J; bases not matched to a gene: 10. The CDR3 length is 16 residues. This CDR3 reads CASRTGGTQWNYGYTF. In DNA form, the CDR3 reads TGTGCCAGCAGGACAGGGGGGACGCAGTGGAACTATGGCTACACCTTC.

The table lists this clone with a count of one. The chain uses TRBV6-5 and TRBJ2-3; 9 nucleotides agree with TRBD1. This CDR3 has 14 amino acids. The germline gives CDR1 MNHEY, CDR2 SVGAGI. V trimming: 6 bases; J trimming: 4 bases; junction bases outside the gene matches: 5. The CDR3 coding sequence is TGTGCCAGCAGAACAGACAGGGGGGCAGATACGCAGTATTTT. Translated: CASRTDRGADTQYF.

The chain is built from TRBV29-1 and TRBJ2-2; perhaps TRBD2 as D (7 bases). V was shortened by 5 bases and J by 0 bases, with 10 bases between the two germline ends. CDR1 SQVTM and CDR2 ANQGSEA come from the germline V gene. The CDR3 loop spans 14 amino acids. CDR3 nucleotide sequence: TGCAGCGTTTTAGGGGGGGCGAACACCGGGGAGCTGTTTTTT. It yields the protein CSVLGGANTGELFF.

This clone came up once. The V and J genes are TRBV19 and TRBJ2-7; 7 positions agree with TRBD1. The CDR3 spans 14 residues. V dropped 4 bases and J dropped 3; count of bases not matched to a gene: 6. CDR1 and CDR2 (germline): LNHDA, SQIVND (reference sequence). In DNA, the CDR3 is TGTGCCAGTAGTAAGGGGGCCTCGTTCTACGAGCAGTACTTC. Protein: CASSKGASFYEQYF.

The chain links TRBV7-2 to TRBJ2-3; 7 bases agree with TRBD2. The germline V gene encodes CDR1 SGHTA and CDR2 FQGNSA. This CDR3 region has 16 residues. V was pared by 6 bases and J by 1 base, with 10 bases of the junction left unmatched. The CDR3 here is CASSSFPRGGTDTQYF. As DNA, the CDR3 is TGTGCCAGCAGTTCCTTTCCCCGGGGGGGCACAGATACGCAGTATTTT.

This chain uses TRBV12-5 with TRBJ2-5; 9 positions match TRBD1. Trimming at V came to 1 base and at J to 4 bases, leaving 1 base not matched to a gene. Germline CDR1 LGHNT, CDR2 FRNRAP. The CDR3 runs to 14 residues. The DNA for the CDR3 is TGTGCTAGTGGTTTGGGACAGGGGGGAGAGACCCAGTACTTC. It encodes CASGLGQGGETQYF.

The chain is built from TRBV11-1 and TRBJ2-7; tentative D call: TRBD2 (6 bases). CDR1 and CDR2 (germline): SGHAT, FQDESV (reference sequence). This CDR3 spans 15 amino acids. The V gene lost 1 base and the J gene lost 5 bases, with 15 bases spanning the gap. This CDR3 reads CASSLGGRLEDEQYF. CDR3 nucleotides: TGTGCCAGCAGCTTAGGAGGGAGGCTCGAGGACGAGCAGTACTTC.

The chain employs TRBV27 and TRBJ1-1; the match to TRBD1 covers 10 bases. The V segment lost 4 bases and the J segment 9 bases; nucleotides outside the gene matches: 8. Germline CDR1 MNHEY, CDR2 SMNVEV (reference sequence). This CDR3 region has 14 residues. This CDR3 reads CASSSTGGAIQAFF. DNA of the CDR3: TGTGCCAGCAGTTCGACAGGGGGCGCGATCCAAGCTTTCTTT.

V gene TRBV4-2 combines with J gene TRBJ2-3; 9 bases fit TRBD2. The V gene end was trimmed by 0 bases and the J gene end by 7 bases; junction bases not matched to a gene: 8. The CDR3 length is 16 residues. Looked up from germline, CDR1 is LGHNA and CDR2 is YNFKEQ. CDR3 amino acids: CASSQDRGGALNTQYF. CDR3 DNA: TGTGCCAGCAGCCAAGACCGCGGGGGGGCCCTAAATACGCAGTATTTT.